These 6 T cell receptor beta chains were all obtained from the same sample, sequenced in a study of radiation and T cells in renal cell carcinoma. Produced via immunoSEQ multiplex PCR; TCRdb's table is partial and in-frame only. This table holds around 15,000 clones, roughly 60% found once. Stated treatment: treatment-naive control, cytoreductive nephrectomy. The sample was tumor tissue, taken from a patient whose treatment was nephrectomy without radiotherapy. Receptors originate from a man in his forties with renal cell carcinoma.

This clone was observed a handful of times. The rearrangement links TRBV10-3 to TRBJ1-1; D is unclear. V lost 7 bases and J 0 bases, leaving 15 bases between the germline ends. The CDR3 extends over 15 amino acids. Germline V CDR1 and CDR2: ENHRY, SYGVKD. CDR3 protein: CAITPDRAMNTEAFF. Written as DNA, the CDR3 is TGTGCCATCACCCCAGATAGGGCTATGAACACTGAAGCTTTCTTT.

J is TRBJ2-5 and V is TRBV20-1; TRBD1 or TRBD2 may be the D gene (6 bases each). The CDR3 spans 11 residues. In germline, CDR1 is DFQATT, CDR2 SNEGSKA (reference sequence). V lost 6 bases and J 6 bases, leaving 11 bases between the germline ends. The CDR3 here is CSAVGGQTQYF. Written as DNA, the CDR3 is TGCAGTGCCGTGGGGGGCCAGACCCAGTACTTC.

This clone was seen only a few times. This chain links TRBV7-8 with TRBJ2-3, with no clear D. V dropped 5 bases and J dropped 6 bases, with 12 bases sitting between them. This CDR3 region has 13 residues. From germline, CDR1 is SGHVS and CDR2 FQNEAQ. The CDR3 nucleotides are TGTGCCAGCAGCACCGGACGACTTGATACGCAGTATTTT. Encoded protein: CASSTGRLDTQYF.

This clone was observed a few times. The chain recombines TRBV7-9 with TRBJ2-5; weak D call: TRBD1 (5 bases). CDR3 length equals 14 residues. V lost 3 bases to trimming and J lost 2 bases, with 10 bases between them. CDR1 and CDR2 (germline): SEHNR, FQNEAQ (reference sequence). CDR3 DNA sequence: TGTGCCAGCAGCTTTTTAGACAGACAAGAGACCCAGTACTTC. This translates into CASSFLDRQETQYF.

The chain couples TRBV28 to TRBJ1-2, with D perhaps TRBD1 (6 bases). The V end lost 6 bases, the J end lost 5 bases, and 13 bases lay between the germline ends. CDR1 and CDR2 (germline): MDHEN, SYDVKM. CDR3 size: 13 residues. The CDR3 spells CASSPGQFYGYTF. CDR3 DNA sequence: TGTGCCAGCAGCCCGGGACAATTTTATGGCTACACCTTC.

The chain carries TRBV4-3 and TRBJ2-3; a possible D gene is TRBD2 (6 bases). CDR1 LGHNA and CDR2 YSLEER come from the germline V gene. V lost 1 base and J 0 bases, leaving 17 bases between the germline ends. The CDR3 extends over 18 amino acids. CDR3 bases: TGCGCCAGCAGCCAAGCACGGGGCGGGGATCCTAGCACAGATACGCAGTATTTT. Residues: CASSQARGGDPSTDTQYF.